Described below is a single T cell receptor (beta chain) sequence and its context. This sample was included in a study of blood T cell repertoires in COVID-19. Authors' data handling: Counts of nucleated cells, estimated from reference gene primer amplification, were obtained. Libraries were prepared by immunoSEQ multiplex PCR; TCRdb keeps only in-frame clonotypes and omits some of them. V, J and clone size reflect that table, while D and trimming were determined from the DNA. This table has roughly 300,000 clones, around 86% appearing once. CDR1 is KGHSH and CDR2 is LQKENI in the germline V gene. V trimming: 3 bases; J trimming: 8 bases; junction bases outside the gene matches: 6. The CDR3 runs to 13 residues. Recovery among Cohort 3 donors was established by two negative PCRs, clearance, or symptom resolution.

This TCR was recovered from a woman younger than 35 who had recovered from COVID-19. What was sequenced was PBMCs or T cells enriched from blood (not recorded which). The V call is TRBV18, the J call TRBJ1-2, with 7 bases identical to TRBD1. CDR3 coding DNA: TGTGCCAGCTCACCCGGACAGGCATCAGGCTACACCTTC. Its protein is CASSPGQASGYTF.